The rows below give T cell receptor beta chains drawn from one sample of a study of blood T cell repertoires in COVID-19. Profiling relied on immunoSEQ multiplex PCR, and the TCRdb table lists in-frame clones only, not all of them. Of about 34,000 clones in the sample, 75% to 90% were seen once. Source material: peripheral blood. The source is a human donor with acute or convalescent COVID-19. The donor label of this sample is uncertain. CDR3s include the opening cysteine and the closing phenylalanine or tryptophan. Fields, in order: V gene, CDR3 protein.

>TRBV28
CASFGTPNTEAFF
>TRBV5-1
CASTQGGAANYGYTF
>TRBV5-1
CASGDRMITEETQYF
>TRBV5-1
CASSSLGGGGAYEQYF
>TRBV2
CASSERQWDTEAFF
>TRBV24-1
CATSDPVGGFETQYF
>TRBV19
CASSEVATNEKLFF
>TRBV7-6
CASSSERGGRTGELFF
>TRBV11-3
CASTLSGTGLEAFF
>TRBV3-1/TRBV3-2
CASSQQGGELFF
>TRBV5-6
CASSTGGAGYGYTF
>TRBV7-2
CASSFWGDTEAFF
>TRBV6-5
CASSYSRTGGNEKLFF
>TRBV5-4
CASSWGTGEDTEAFF
>TRBV11-2
CASSAVGHLNYGYTF
>TRBV7-8
CASSAGQGFEAFF
>TRBV11-2
CASSLDRGRYNEQFF
>TRBV29-1
CSVVTGRNYEQYF
>TRBV10-3
CAISSDRDTDTQYF
>TRBV10-3
CAISEQTGSGGTDTQYF
>TRBV4-3
CASSRSTDSYEQYF
>TRBV19
CASSIGTGEGYTF
>TRBV3-1/TRBV3-2
CASSQDASSYNSPLHF
>TRBV29-1
CSVEDTGQGGYEQYF
>TRBV19
CASSRQPGGQETQYF